The rows below give T cell receptor beta chains drawn from one sample of a study of regulatory T cells in long-lasting Graves disease. Using its own MiXCR run on the multiplex PCR reads, TCRdb lists one record per CDR3 protein. Among over 300,000 distinct CDR3 sequences listed, 15% to 17% were seen once. The source was peripheral blood mononuclear cells (PBMCs), collected at new diagnosis, from a patient treated with antithyroid drugs. The source of these receptors is a female donor with Graves disease. The CDR3 runs from the conserved cysteine through the conserved F or W. Fields, in order: J gene, V gene, CDR3 protein.

j_call: TRBJ2-5; v_call: TRBV18; cdr3_aa: CASSNRAGGQETQYF
j_call: TRBJ2-7; v_call: TRBV4-1; cdr3_aa: CASSQPTGTIEQYF
j_call: TRBJ2-1; v_call: TRBV24-1; cdr3_aa: CATSTGGLAGGSSYNEQFF
j_call: TRBJ2-1; v_call: TRBV5-1; cdr3_aa: CASSLGEAHGEQFF
j_call: TRBJ2-5; v_call: TRBV28; cdr3_aa: CASSRPPIGETQYF
j_call: TRBJ1-2; v_call: TRBV6-1; cdr3_aa: CASREREKGYTF
j_call: TRBJ2-7; v_call: TRBV29-1; cdr3_aa: CSVKETSEQYF
j_call: TRBJ2-5; v_call: TRBV24-1; cdr3_aa: CATSDNRDAQETQYF
j_call: TRBJ2-7; v_call: TRBV29-1; cdr3_aa: CSVEGQAIDEQYF
j_call: TRBJ2-1; v_call: TRBV25-1; cdr3_aa: CASSEPTSGLPSYNEQFF
j_call: TRBJ1-2; v_call: TRBV6-5; cdr3_aa: CASSYPGESNYGYTF
j_call: TRBJ1-5; v_call: TRBV10-3; cdr3_aa: CAIRPTADSNQPQHF
j_call: TRBJ2-7; v_call: TRBV12-3/TRBV12-4; cdr3_aa: CASSRDRGFYEQYF
j_call: TRBJ2-3; v_call: TRBV6-2/TRBV6-3; cdr3_aa: CASRAFPGQALDTQYF
j_call: TRBJ1-1; v_call: TRBV2; cdr3_aa: CASSGGEGLNTEAFF
j_call: TRBJ2-4; v_call: TRBV6-1; cdr3_aa: CASSPGTSEQNIQYF
j_call: TRBJ2-7; v_call: TRBV18; cdr3_aa: CASSPRLGDTHEQYF
j_call: TRBJ1-4; v_call: TRBV4-2; cdr3_aa: CASKSEREKLFF
j_call: TRBJ1-5; v_call: TRBV5-5; cdr3_aa: CASSPAGYNQPQHF
j_call: TRBJ1-2; v_call: TRBV10-3; cdr3_aa: CAISTWTRGVYGYTF
j_call: TRBJ1-5; v_call: TRBV12-3/TRBV12-4; cdr3_aa: CASSFSDRPQHF
j_call: TRBJ1-1; v_call: TRBV27; cdr3_aa: CASSPHRGLGGMNTEAFF
j_call: TRBJ2-7; v_call: TRBV28; cdr3_aa: CASSSRIGQLNEQYF
j_call: TRBJ2-1; v_call: TRBV6-2/TRBV6-3; cdr3_aa: CASTQWGYEQFF
j_call: TRBJ1-1; v_call: TRBV3-1; cdr3_aa: CASSQGWTGPMNTEAFF
j_call: TRBJ2-7; v_call: TRBV4-1; cdr3_aa: CASSQDQAGVWQYF
j_call: TRBJ1-2; v_call: TRBV29-1; cdr3_aa: CSVRLGAGYGYTF
j_call: TRBJ1-2; v_call: TRBV29-1; cdr3_aa: CSALQDSENYGYTF
j_call: TRBJ1-4; v_call: TRBV10-2; cdr3_aa: CASRAGQVDSFGEKLFF